The entry that follows covers one T cell receptor beta chain sequence. In this sample, this clone turned up once. Its antigen is currently not known. No much larger clone exists at a distance of one base, and base qualities are not known. This sample is drawn from a study of radiation and T cells in renal cell carcinoma (TCRdb year 2020). Regarding the complete study: Samples came from a clinical trial, in which primary renal cell carcinomas received 15 Gy stereotactic body radiation therapy followed by nephrectomy 4 weeks later. TCR beta sequencing covered fewer than 60 samples in total, comprising around 25 tumors and roughly 27 peripheral blood samples. In the 53 samples combined, 4 million to 5 million unique CDR3 nucleotide sequences were found, encoding 2 million to 3 million unique CDR3 amino acid sequences.

TCR beta libraries were generated from genomic DNA with the immunoSEQ kit, following the manufacturer's recommendations. To prepare the libraries, a first multiplex PCR with proprietary primers was run, followed by a second PCR that added unique barcodes, and a bead cleanup was done after each round. A kit-provided positive control reaction and a negative control reaction were included in every sample batch. The final libraries underwent checking on an Agilent 4200 TapeStation D1000 ScreenTape, volumetric pooling, and quantification by qPCR. Sequencing was performed on an Illumina NextSeq500 with a MidOutput 150-cycle cartridge, and 156 Read1 and 15 Index1 cycles were run with kit custom primers. The pooled library was loaded at approximately 0.98 pM with approximately 18% PhiX control spiked in. From the authors' description of their analysis: Vendor-processed data were analyzed in R, and a clonotype was defined as all T cells sharing the same CDR3 nucleotide sequence. For clone abundance analyses, frequencies were normalized to the 10,000 most abundant clones in each sample. Public T cell clones, averaging fewer than five per sample, were removed before analysis. Tumor-enriched clonotypes and baseline blood-enriched clonotypes were defined as those with an abundance difference of at least 32-fold between compartments. A beta-binomial differential abundance model was used to identify clonotypes that expanded or contracted between blood time points. Tumor-blood repertoire similarity was measured with the Baroni-Urbani and Buser coefficient, and groups were compared using two-tailed Wilcoxon tests in R. TCRdb carries this immuneACCESS record with in-frame sequences only. Its versions omit some clonotypes, under half of them owing to an unresolved V gene in the studies checked, with the rest unexplained. The DNA was the basis for D and trimming; V, J and clone size are from that table. The sample table holds about 150,000 clones, of which more than 70% were seen once. The ten largest account for 12% of the sample.

The time point label, as the study defines it: baseline pretreatment blood. The treatment or condition label on this specimen signifies: 15 Gy SBRT to primary tumor, nephrectomy 4 weeks later. To follow tumor-enriched clonotypes, peripheral blood was collected serially from radiation-treated patients at baseline and again at 2 weeks and 4 weeks after SBRT. Every patient had renal cell carcinoma of clear cell pathology. Genomic DNA for TCR sequencing was prepared using the QIAamp DNA Blood Mini Kit (Qiagen). The analyses included only samples that passed all quality control checks. What the study reported, not specific to this receptor: The single-armed trial design could not address effects of radiation dose or scheduling on the TCR repertoire. In blood, the top tumor clonotypes increased between baseline and 2 weeks post-radiation and then shrank by 4 weeks, which suggests that tumor-resident clones expanded only transiently. Dynamics of the blood repertoire were not tracked past 4 weeks after treatment. Because no pretreatment tumor biopsies were available, whether clonotypes were present in the tumor at baseline could not be determined.

Reading from cysteine to phenylalanine, the CDR3 counts 16 amino acids. The kept DNA is CDR3 alone, 48 bases in frame from the first base. V is reduced by 0 bases and J by 0 bases, leaving a spacing of 12 bases between them. CDR1 and CDR2 (SGHRS, YFSETQ) derive from the germline V gene. The chain was built from TRBV5-1 and TRBJ1-2; the D gene remains uncertain. The sequencing used blood, collected from a patient whose treatment included radiotherapy and nephrectomy. The clonotype was recovered from a woman aged 50 to 60 with renal cell carcinoma. The sequence in DNA is TGCGCCAGCAGCTTGGCTGGAGCTATAGCTAACTATGGCTACACCTTC. This is translated as CASSLAGAIANYGYTF.